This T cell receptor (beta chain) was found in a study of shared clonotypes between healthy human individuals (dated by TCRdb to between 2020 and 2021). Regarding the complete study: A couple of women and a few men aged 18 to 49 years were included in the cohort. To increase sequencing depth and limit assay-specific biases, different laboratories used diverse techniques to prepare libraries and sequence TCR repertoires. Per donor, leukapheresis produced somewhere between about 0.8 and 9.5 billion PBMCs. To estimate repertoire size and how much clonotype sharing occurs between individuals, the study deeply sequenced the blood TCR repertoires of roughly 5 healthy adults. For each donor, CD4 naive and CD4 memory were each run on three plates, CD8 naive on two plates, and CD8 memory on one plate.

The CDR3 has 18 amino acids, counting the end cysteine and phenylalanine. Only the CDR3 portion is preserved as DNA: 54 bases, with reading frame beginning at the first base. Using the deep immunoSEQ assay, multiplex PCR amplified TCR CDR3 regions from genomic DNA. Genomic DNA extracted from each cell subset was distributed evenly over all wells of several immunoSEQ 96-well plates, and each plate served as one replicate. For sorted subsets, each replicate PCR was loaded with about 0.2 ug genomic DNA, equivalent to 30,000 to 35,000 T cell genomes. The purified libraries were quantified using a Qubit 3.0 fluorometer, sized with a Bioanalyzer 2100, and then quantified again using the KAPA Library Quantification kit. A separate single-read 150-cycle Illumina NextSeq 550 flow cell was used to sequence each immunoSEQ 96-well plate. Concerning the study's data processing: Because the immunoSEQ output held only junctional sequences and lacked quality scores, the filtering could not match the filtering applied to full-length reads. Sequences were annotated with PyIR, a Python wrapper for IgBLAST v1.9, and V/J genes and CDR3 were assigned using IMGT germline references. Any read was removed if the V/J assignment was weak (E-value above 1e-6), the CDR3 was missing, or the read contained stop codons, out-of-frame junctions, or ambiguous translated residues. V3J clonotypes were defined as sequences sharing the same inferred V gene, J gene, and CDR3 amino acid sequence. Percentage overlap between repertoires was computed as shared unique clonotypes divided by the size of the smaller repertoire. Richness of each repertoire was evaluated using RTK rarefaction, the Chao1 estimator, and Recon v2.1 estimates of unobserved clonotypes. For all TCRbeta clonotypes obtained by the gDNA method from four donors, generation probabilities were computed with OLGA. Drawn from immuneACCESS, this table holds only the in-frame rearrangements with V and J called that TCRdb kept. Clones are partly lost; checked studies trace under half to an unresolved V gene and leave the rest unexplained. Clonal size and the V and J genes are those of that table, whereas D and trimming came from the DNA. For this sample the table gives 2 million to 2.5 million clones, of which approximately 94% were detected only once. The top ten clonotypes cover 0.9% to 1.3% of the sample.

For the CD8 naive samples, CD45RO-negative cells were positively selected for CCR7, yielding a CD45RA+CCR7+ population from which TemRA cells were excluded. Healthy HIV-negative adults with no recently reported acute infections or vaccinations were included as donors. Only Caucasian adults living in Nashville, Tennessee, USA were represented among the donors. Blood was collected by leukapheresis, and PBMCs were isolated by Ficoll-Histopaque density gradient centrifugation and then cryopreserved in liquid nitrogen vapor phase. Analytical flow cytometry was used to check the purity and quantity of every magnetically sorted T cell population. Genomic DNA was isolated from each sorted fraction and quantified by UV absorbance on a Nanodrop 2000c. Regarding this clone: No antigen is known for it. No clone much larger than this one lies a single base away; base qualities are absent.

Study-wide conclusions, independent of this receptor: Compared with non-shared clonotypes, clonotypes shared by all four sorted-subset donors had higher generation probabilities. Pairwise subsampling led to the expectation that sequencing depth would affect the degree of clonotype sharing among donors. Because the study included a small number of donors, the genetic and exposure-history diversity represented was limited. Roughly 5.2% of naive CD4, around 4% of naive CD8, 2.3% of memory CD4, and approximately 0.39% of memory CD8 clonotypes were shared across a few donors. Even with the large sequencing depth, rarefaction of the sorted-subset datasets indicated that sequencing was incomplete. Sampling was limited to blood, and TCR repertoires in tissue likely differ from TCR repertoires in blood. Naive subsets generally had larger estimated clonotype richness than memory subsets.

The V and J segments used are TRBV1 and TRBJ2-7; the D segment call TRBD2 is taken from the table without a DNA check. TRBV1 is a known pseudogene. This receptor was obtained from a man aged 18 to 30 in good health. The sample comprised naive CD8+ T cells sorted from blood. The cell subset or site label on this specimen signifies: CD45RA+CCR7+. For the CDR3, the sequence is CTSSLADSCWDWPYEQYF. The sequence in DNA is TGCACCAGCAGCCTAGCCGACTCCTGTTGGGACTGGCCCTACGAGCAGTACTTC.